A single sample gave rise to the 2 T cell receptor beta chains below, sequenced in a study of PD-L1 blockade in urothelial cancer. Regarding time point: pretreatment peripheral blood. Method: immunoSEQ multiplex PCR; TCRdb's copy keeps in-frame clones and lacks some. Here the sample spans fewer than 85,000 clones, 84% being singletons. The starting material was PBMCs, obtained around atezolizumab (anti-PD-L1) treatment. These receptors came from a woman in her 70s with urothelial cancer.

This clone has only a few counts. CDR3 region: CASSSSKGPNPYNEQFF. CDR3 nucleotide sequence: TGTGCCAGCAGCTCTTCCAAGGGGCCTAACCCCTACAATGAGCAGTTCTTC. V gene TRBV5-6 combines with J gene TRBJ2-1, with D perhaps TRBD1 (5 bases). Germline V gene lookup returns CDR1 SGHDT and CDR2 YYEEEE. The length of the CDR3 is 17 residues. Trimming left V 3 bases short and J 2 bases short, with 18 bases between.

The J gene is TRBJ2-2, the V gene TRBV9, with a weak D call TRBD2 (5 bases). Per the germline V gene, CDR1 is SGDLS and CDR2 is YYNGEE. Trimming pared 0 bases from V and 2 bases from J, leaving 11 bases between. The CDR3 spans 16 residues. CDR3 loop: CASSVGSSANTGELFF. The CDR3 DNA follows: TGTGCCAGCAGCGTAGGGAGTAGCGCCAACACCGGGGAGCTGTTTTTT.